The 3 T cell receptor beta chains below all came from one sample that was sequenced in a study of T cells in Graves' hyperthyroidism and ophthalmopathy. It was RNA transcripts that yielded the amplified TCR beta CDR3 regions. A first-round RT-PCR of the TCR CDR3 used the HTBI primer set. TCRdb processed the multiplex PCR reads anew with MiXCR; each CDR3 protein has one entry. The sample contains hundreds of thousands of distinct CDR3 sequences, 25% of which appear only once. Sample: blood. These receptors all stem from a man between 50 and 59 years old with Graves' hyperthyroidism.

This clonotype was picked up a small number of times. The chain has TRBV10-1 and TRBJ2-3; no reliable D call. Germline lookup yields CDR1 WNHNN and CDR2 SYGVQD (reference sequence). Deletions cut 4 bases from V and 0 bases from J, with 11 bases between. The CDR3 consists of 15 residues. CDR3 bases: TGCGCCAGCAGTGTGGGTCCTACTAGCACAGATACGCAGTATTTT. This translates into CASSVGPTSTDTQYF.

The CDR3 protein is CSARVGTGRFYGYTF. CDR3 nucleotide sequence: TGCAGTGCTAGAGTGGGGACAGGGAGGTTCTATGGCTACACCTTC. V is TRBV20-1 and J is TRBJ1-2, with 9 bases that match TRBD1. The CDR3 has 15 residues. Germline CDR1 and CDR2: DFQATT and SNEGSKA (reference sequence). Trimming took 1 base from V and 4 from J; bases not matched to a gene: 7.

The chain employs TRBV11-3 and TRBJ2-7; TRBD2 is a possible D gene (7 bases). The ends were cut back, 5 bases at V and 0 bases at J, with 14 bases in the middle. Germline CDR1 reads SGHNT; CDR2 reads YENEEA. The CDR3 has 15 amino acids. The CDR3, as DNA: TGTGCCAGCAGCGCCGCGGGGGCCAGCTCCTACGAGCAGTACTTC. Its protein product is CASSAAGASSYEQYF.